This is a list of T cell receptor beta chains from one sample in a study of PD-1 blockade in classical Hodgkin lymphoma. Only in-frame clones appear in the TCRdb table, and some are missing; sequencing was by immunoSEQ multiplex PCR. The sample includes 100,000 or so clones, 90% of them seen just once. The specimen comprised peripheral blood mononuclear cells (PBMCs), sampled before the fourth cycle of nivolumab. The receptors were sampled from a human donor with classical Hodgkin lymphoma. The CDR3 runs from the conserved cysteine through the conserved F or W. A D gene is named only where the DNA matches it firmly. Where a row states a size, it is once, few, many or the class of an expanded clone; other rows omit it.

abundance	d_gene	v_gene	j_gene	CDR3nt	CDR3aa
-	-	TRBV5-6	TRBJ1-2	TGTGCCAGCAGCTTGGAGGCAGACTACTACTATGGCTACACCTTC	CASSLEADYYYGYTF
-	TRBD1	TRBV19	TRBJ2-1	TGTGCCAGTAGTATAAGGAATGGGTGGTGGGGACAGGGAGGCAATGAGCAGTTCTTC	CASSIRNGWWGQGGNEQFF
-	-	TRBV19	TRBJ1-1	TGTGCCAGTAGTATTCTCGGGTCCCCTCTAGAAGCTTTCTTT	CASSILGSPLEAFF
-	-	TRBV6-5	TRBJ1-4	TGTGCCAGCAGGGACGGTGAAAAACTGTTTTTT	CASRDGEKLFF
-	TRBD1	TRBV5-4	TRBJ2-5	TGTGCCAGCAGCTTTCTCCCGACAGGGATCTCGGGCGAGACCCAGTACTTC	CASSFLPTGISGETQYF
-	TRBD2	TRBV6-4	TRBJ2-2	TGTGCCAGCAGTCGGACTAGCGGGGGAGAGACCGGGGAGCTGTTTTTT	CASSRTSGGETGELFF
-	-	TRBV30	TRBJ1-1	TGTGCCTGGAGTCCCGGGACGGAGAACACTGAAGCTTTCTTT	CAWSPGTENTEAFF
-	-	TRBV30	TRBJ1-1	TGTGCCTGGAGTGTACAGTGGACTGAAGCTTTCTTT	CAWSVQWTEAFF
few	TRBD1	TRBV19	TRBJ2-7	TGTGCCAGTAACCGGGACAGCTCCTACGAGCAGTACTTC	CASNRDSSYEQYF
-	-	TRBV6-1	TRBJ1-2	TGTGCCAGCAGTGAGGTGAGGGGACGGGACTATGGCTACACCTTC	CASSEVRGRDYGYTF
-	TRBD1	TRBV5-4	TRBJ2-2	TGTGCCAGCAGAACAGGGGGCCGGGCGAACACCGGGGAGCTGTTTTTT	CASRTGGRANTGELFF